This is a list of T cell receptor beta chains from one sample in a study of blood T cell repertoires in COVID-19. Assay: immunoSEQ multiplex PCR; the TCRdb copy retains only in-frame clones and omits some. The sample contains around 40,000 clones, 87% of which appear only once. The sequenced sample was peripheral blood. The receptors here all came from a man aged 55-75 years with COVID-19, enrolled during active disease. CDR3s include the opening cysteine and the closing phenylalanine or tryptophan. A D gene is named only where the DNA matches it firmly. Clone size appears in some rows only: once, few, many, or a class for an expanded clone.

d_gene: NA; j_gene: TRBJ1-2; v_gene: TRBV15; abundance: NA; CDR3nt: TGTGCCACCAGCAGGGGAGGCGGCTATGGCTACACCTTC; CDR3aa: CATSRGGGYGYTF
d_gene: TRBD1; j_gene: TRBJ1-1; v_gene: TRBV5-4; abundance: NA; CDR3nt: TGTGCCAGCAGGTGGGACAGGGGTGGGGGTGAAGCTTTCTTT; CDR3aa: CASRWDRGGGEAFF
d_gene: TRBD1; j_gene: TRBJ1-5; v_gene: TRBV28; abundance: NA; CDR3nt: TGTGCCGTATCCCCGGCTACAGGGGTGATGCAGCCCCAGCATTTT; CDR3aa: CAVSPATGVMQPQHF
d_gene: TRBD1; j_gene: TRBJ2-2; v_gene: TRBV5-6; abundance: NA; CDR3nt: TGTGCCAGCAGACCCAACGGGGACAGGGGCACCGGGGAGCTGTTTTTT; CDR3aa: CASRPNGDRGTGELFF
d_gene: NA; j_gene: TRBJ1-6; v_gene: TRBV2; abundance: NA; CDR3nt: TGTGCCACAAAATGGGGAGAGTCCTATAATTCACCCCTCCACTTT; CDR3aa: CATKWGESYNSPLHF
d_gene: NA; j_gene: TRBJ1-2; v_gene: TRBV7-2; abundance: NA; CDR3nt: TGTGCCAGCAGCTTAGTCAGGGCGCCTCTTAACTATGGCTACACCTTC; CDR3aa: CASSLVRAPLNYGYTF
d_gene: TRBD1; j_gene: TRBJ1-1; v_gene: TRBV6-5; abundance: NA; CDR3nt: TGTGCCAGCAGCCAGGGGGTAGGGATGAACACTGAAGCTTTCTTT; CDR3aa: CASSQGVGMNTEAFF
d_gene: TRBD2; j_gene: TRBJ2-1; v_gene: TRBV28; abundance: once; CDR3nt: TGTGCCAGCAGTCTTCCCCAAGTGCGGGAGGGCCAAGTACGGCGATACAATGAGCAGTTCTTC; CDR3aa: CASSLPQVREGQVRRYNEQFF
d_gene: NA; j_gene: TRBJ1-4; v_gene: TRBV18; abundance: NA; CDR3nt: TGTGCCAGCTCACCACTCGCCCAGGGAAATGAAAAACTGTTTTTT; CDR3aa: CASSPLAQGNEKLFF
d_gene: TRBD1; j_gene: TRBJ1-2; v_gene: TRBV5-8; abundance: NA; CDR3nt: TGTGCCAGCAGCGGGGGGACAGGGATTTACTATGGCTACACCTTC; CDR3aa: CASSGGTGIYYGYTF
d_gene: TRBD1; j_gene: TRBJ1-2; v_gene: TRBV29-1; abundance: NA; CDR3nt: TGCAGCGTTGAAGGACAGGGGGCAAACTATGGCTACACCTTC; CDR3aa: CSVEGQGANYGYTF
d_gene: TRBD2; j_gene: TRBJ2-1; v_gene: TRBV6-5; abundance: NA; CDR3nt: TGTGCCAGCAGCCGCCCGGGACTAGCGGTCAATGAGCAGTTCTTC; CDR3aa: CASSRPGLAVNEQFF
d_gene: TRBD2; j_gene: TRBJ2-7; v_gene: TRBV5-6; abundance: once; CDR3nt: TGTGCCAGCAGCTTGCCCACGGGAGCGGGAGAGCAGTACTTC; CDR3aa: CASSLPTGAGEQYF
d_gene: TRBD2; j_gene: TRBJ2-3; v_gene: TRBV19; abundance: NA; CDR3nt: TGTGCCAGCCAGCGGGAGAAGGTAGATACGCAGTATTTT; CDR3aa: CASQREKVDTQYF
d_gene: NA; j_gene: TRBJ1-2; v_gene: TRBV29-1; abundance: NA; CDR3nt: TGCAGCGTTGAAGACGACGGGGAGGATGGCTACACCTTC; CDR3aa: CSVEDDGEDGYTF
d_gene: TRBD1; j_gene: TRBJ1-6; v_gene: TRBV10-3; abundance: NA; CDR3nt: TGTGCCTCCGCAGGACAGGGGGCTAATTCACCCCTCCACTTT; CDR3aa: CASAGQGANSPLHF
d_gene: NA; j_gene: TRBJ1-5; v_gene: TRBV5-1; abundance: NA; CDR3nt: TGCGCCAGCAGCTTGGAAGGGGTCGGTCAGCCCCAGCATTTT; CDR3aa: CASSLEGVGQPQHF
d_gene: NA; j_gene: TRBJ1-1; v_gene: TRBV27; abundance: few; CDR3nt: TGTGCCAGCAGTTGGGGGACATCGAACACTGAAGCTTTCTTT; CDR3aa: CASSWGTSNTEAFF
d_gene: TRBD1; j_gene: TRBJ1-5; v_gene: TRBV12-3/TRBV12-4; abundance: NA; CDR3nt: TGTGCCAGCAGGACAGGGGGCGAACAGCCCCAGCATTTT; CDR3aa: CASRTGGEQPQHF
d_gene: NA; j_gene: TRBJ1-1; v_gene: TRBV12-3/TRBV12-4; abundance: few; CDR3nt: TGTGCCAGCAGTTGGACTCTCCCTGAAGCTTTCTTT; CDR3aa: CASSWTLPEAFF
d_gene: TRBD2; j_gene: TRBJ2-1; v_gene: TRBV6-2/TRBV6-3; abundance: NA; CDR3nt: TGTGCCAGCAGTAAACTAGCGGGAGTCCCCTACAATGAGCAGTTCTTC; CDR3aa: CASSKLAGVPYNEQFF
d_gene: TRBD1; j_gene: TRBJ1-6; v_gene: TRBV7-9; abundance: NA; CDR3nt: TGTGCCAGCAGCCGACAGGGTGTTGATTCACCCCTCCACTTT; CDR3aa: CASSRQGVDSPLHF
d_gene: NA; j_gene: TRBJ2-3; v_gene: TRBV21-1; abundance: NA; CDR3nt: TGTGCCAGCAGCAAATTTGCACTAGCAGGGCTTAGCACAGATACGCAGTATTTT; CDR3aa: CASSKFALAGLSTDTQYF
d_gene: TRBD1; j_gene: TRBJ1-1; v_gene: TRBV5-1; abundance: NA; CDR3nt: TGCGCCAGCAGCTCACAGGGGCCTGGAACTGAAGCTTTCTTT; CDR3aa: CASSSQGPGTEAFF
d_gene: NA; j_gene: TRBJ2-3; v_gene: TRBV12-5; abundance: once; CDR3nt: TGTCCTTCCGTGGCACAAGGCAGGGGCGAGAGCACAGATACGCAGTATTTT; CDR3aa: CPSVAQGRGESTDTQYF
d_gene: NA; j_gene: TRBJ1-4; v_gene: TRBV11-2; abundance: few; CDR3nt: TGTGCCAGCAGCTTATTCGGGGGGGGTGAAAAACTGTTTTTT; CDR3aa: CASSLFGGGEKLFF
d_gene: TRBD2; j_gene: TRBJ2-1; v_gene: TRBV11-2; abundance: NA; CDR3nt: TGTGCCAGCAGCTTGCGAGCGGGAGGGCCCCACTCCTACAATGAGCAGTTCTTC; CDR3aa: CASSLRAGGPHSYNEQFF
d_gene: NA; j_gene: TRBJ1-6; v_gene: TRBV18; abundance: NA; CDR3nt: TGTGCCAGCTCACAAGACAGGAATAATTCACCCCTCCACTTT; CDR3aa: CASSQDRNNSPLHF
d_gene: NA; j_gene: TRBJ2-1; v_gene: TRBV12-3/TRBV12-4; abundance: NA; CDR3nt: TGTGCCAGCAGTAGGGGTAATGAGCAGTTCTTC; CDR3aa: CASSRGNEQFF
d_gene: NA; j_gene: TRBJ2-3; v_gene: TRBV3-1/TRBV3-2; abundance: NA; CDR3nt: TGTGCCAGCAGCCTTGGTACAGGGATCGCAGATACGCAGTATTTT; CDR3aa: CASSLGTGIADTQYF
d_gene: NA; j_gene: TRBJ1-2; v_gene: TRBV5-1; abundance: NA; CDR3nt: TGCGCCAGCAGCGAAGACAGTACTTCCTATGGCTACACCTTC; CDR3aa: CASSEDSTSYGYTF
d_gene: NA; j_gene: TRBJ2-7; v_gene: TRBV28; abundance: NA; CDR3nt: TGTGCCAGCAGACAACACAGCGGGTCCTACGAGCAGTACTTC; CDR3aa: CASRQHSGSYEQYF